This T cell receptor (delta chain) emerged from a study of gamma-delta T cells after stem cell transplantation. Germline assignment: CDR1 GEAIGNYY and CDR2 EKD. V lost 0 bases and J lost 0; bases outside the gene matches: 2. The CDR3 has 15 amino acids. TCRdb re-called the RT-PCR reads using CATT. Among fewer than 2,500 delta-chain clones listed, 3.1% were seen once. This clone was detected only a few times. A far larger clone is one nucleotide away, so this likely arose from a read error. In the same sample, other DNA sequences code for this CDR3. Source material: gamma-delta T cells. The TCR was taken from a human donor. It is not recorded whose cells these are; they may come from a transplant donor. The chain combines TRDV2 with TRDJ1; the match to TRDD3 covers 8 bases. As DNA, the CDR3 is TGTGCCTGTGACACCGTACTGGGGGACACCGATAAACTCATCTTT. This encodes CACDTVLGDTDKLIF.